These T cell receptor beta chains were read from a single sample in a study of blood T cell repertoires in COVID-19. Only in-frame clones appear in the TCRdb table, and some are missing; sequencing was by immunoSEQ multiplex PCR. The table has 400,000 to 550,000 clones, roughly 87% seen once. Specimen: PBMCs or T cells enriched from blood (not recorded which). These receptors were collected from a woman aged 18-29 years with acute COVID-19. CDR3s include the opening cysteine and the closing phenylalanine or tryptophan. D genes are given only for firm matches. Size is stated for part of the rows, as once, few or many counts, or as a class when the clone is expanded.

TGTGCCAGCAGGACCGGGACAGGGGAAACCGGGGAGCTGTTTTTT	CASRTGTGETGELFF	TRBD1	few	TRBV28	TRBJ2-2
TGTGCCAGCAGTTTAGGTGGCACCCCCTACGAGCAGTACTTC	CASSLGGTPYEQYF	.	.	TRBV28	TRBJ2-7
TGTGCCAGTAGGACTAGCGGGGATACGCAGTATTTT	CASRTSGDTQYF	TRBD2	.	TRBV19	TRBJ2-3
TGTGCCAGCAGCCCTGGTATTTTCGGCACTGAAGCTTTCTTT	CASSPGIFGTEAFF	.	.	TRBV7-9	TRBJ1-1
TGTGCCAGCAGCACCCCTAGCGGGGGGGACAATGAGCAGTTCTTC	CASSTPSGGDNEQFF	TRBD2	.	TRBV5-4	TRBJ2-1
TGCAGCGTTGATAATCGTAAGCGGGAGAGAGAGACCCAGTACTTC	CSVDNRKRERETQYF	TRBD2	.	TRBV29-1	TRBJ2-5
TGTGCCAGCAGTCCACTAGCGGGAGGGCCAACCTCCTACAATGAGCAGTTCTTC	CASSPLAGGPTSYNEQFF	TRBD2	.	TRBV6-6	TRBJ2-1
TGTGCCAGCAGCCCTTGGATGGGGCAAGGAAACACCATATATTTT	CASSPWMGQGNTIYF	.	.	TRBV7-2	TRBJ1-3
TGCGCCAGCAGTGTCTCCTTTAACTATAATTCACCCCTCCACTTT	CASSVSFNYNSPLHF	.	.	TRBV10-2	TRBJ1-6
TGTGCCAGCAGTAACGGGGACAGCGAGAACACTGAAGCTTTCTTT	CASSNGDSENTEAFF	TRBD1	.	TRBV6-5	TRBJ1-1
TGCGCCAGCAGCCTACCGGGTTCAGCGGTATACGAGCAGTACTTC	CASSLPGSAVYEQYF	.	.	TRBV4-1	TRBJ2-7
TGCGCCAGCGGCGACAAAAGCTATTCACCCCTCCACTTT	CASGDKSYSPLHF	.	once	TRBV10-2	TRBJ1-6
TGTGCCAGCAGCTTAGGGGGCCCACTCTCCTACGAGCAGTACTTC	CASSLGGPLSYEQYF	.	.	TRBV7-2	TRBJ2-7
TGTGCCAGTGCGGGAGGGGGGAAGCAGTTCTTC	CASAGGGKQFF	TRBD2	.	TRBV19	TRBJ2-1
TGTGCCAGCAGCCACCTACCGGGACAGCCTTACAATGAGCAGTTCTTC	CASSHLPGQPYNEQFF	TRBD1	.	TRBV3-1/TRBV3-2	TRBJ2-1
TGTGCCAGCAGTGCGAGGCTAGACAGTTACGAGCAGTACTTC	CASSARLDSYEQYF	.	.	TRBV25-1	TRBJ2-7
TGTGCCAGCAGTTTAGAATTAGGGGACAATGAGCAGTTCTTC	CASSLELGDNEQFF	.	.	TRBV27	TRBJ2-1
TGTGCCAGCTCATTACCGGGACAGGGGGCTTACGAGCAGTACTTC	CASSLPGQGAYEQYF	TRBD1	.	TRBV18	TRBJ2-7
TGTGCCAGCAGTGACGGAGTAGGCTACGAGCAGTACTTC	CASSDGVGYEQYF	.	.	TRBV25-1	TRBJ2-7
TGTGCCAGCAGCGTAGACTCCTATGGCTACACCTTC	CASSVDSYGYTF	.	.	TRBV9	TRBJ1-2
TGTGCCAGCAGTAAGGGGACTAGCGGGAGTTATGAGCAGTTCTTC	CASSKGTSGSYEQFF	TRBD2	.	TRBV6-5	TRBJ2-1
TGTGCCAGCAGCGTGGGGACTAGCGGGAGCCTGCAAGAGACCCAGTACTTC	CASSVGTSGSLQETQYF	TRBD2	.	TRBV9	TRBJ2-5
TGCGCCAGCAGGTTTGGGCAGGGAGGGACAGATACGCAGTATTTT	CASRFGQGGTDTQYF	TRBD2	few	TRBV10-2	TRBJ2-3
TGCATTCCCGAGGGCACAGATACGCAGTATTTT	CIPEGTDTQYF	.	.	TRBV29-1	TRBJ2-3
TGTGCCAGCAGCTTGGACAGGTACAATGAGCAGTTCTTC	CASSLDRYNEQFF	.	.	TRBV5-4	TRBJ2-1
TGTGCCACCGGCACGACAGCCTCAAACTATGGCTACACCTTC	CATGTTASNYGYTF	.	.	TRBV6-6	TRBJ1-2
TGCGCCAGCAGCCAGACTAGCGGGACCAACGAGCAGTACTTC	CASSQTSGTNEQYF	TRBD2	.	TRBV5-1	TRBJ2-7
TGTGCCAGCATCTGGGGCAGCAGGGGGGTCACTGGAAACACCATATATTTT	CASIWGSRGVTGNTIYF	TRBD1	.	TRBV2	TRBJ1-3
TGTGCCAGCAGCCCCCCGGGACAGATTAATGAAAAACTGTTTTTT	CASSPPGQINEKLFF	TRBD1	.	TRBV3-1/TRBV3-2	TRBJ1-4
TGCAGTGCTAGAGCCGGCTACGAGCAGTACTTC	CSARAGYEQYF	.	.	TRBV20-1	TRBJ2-7
TGTGCCAGTAGCAGACTAGCGGGAGGGTACGAGCAGTACTTC	CASSRLAGGYEQYF	TRBD2	.	TRBV19	TRBJ2-7
TGTGCCAGCAGCCAATTGGGACTAGGGGAGGAAGAGACCCAGTACTTC	CASSQLGLGEEETQYF	TRBD2	.	TRBV3-1/TRBV3-2	TRBJ2-5
TGTGCCAGCAGTTTCCCTTGGGTCAGCGGGCAGGGGCAGTACTTC	CASSFPWVSGQGQYF	.	.	TRBV28	TRBJ2-7
TGTGCCAGTAGTACCCCAACGACAGGGGGCTTGGGGACCCAGTACTTC	CASSTPTTGGLGTQYF	TRBD1	few	TRBV19	TRBJ2-5
TGTGCCAGCAGCTTAGAGGGGGTTGGGCCTGAAGCTTTCTTT	CASSLEGVGPEAFF	.	.	TRBV13	TRBJ1-1
TGCGCCAGCAGCTTGGGAACCAGTAATAGCAATCAGCCCCAGCATTTT	CASSLGTSNSNQPQHF	.	.	TRBV5-1	TRBJ1-5
TGTGCCAGCAGCGCACCGGGACAGGGGCTGTTCTTC	CASSAPGQGLFF	TRBD1	.	TRBV7-9	TRBJ2-1
TGCGCCAGCAGCTTAGGACAGGGGATTGGCTACACCTTC	CASSLGQGIGYTF	TRBD1	.	TRBV5-1	TRBJ1-2
TGTGCCAGCAGGGGCAAGGGACAGACTAACTATGGCTACACCTTC	CASRGKGQTNYGYTF	TRBD1	.	TRBV6-5	TRBJ1-2
TGTGCCAGCACGACGGGACAGGCCTATGGCTACACCTTC	CASTTGQAYGYTF	TRBD1	.	TRBV2	TRBJ1-2
TGTGCCAGCAGCACAGCTTCCTATGGCTACACCTTC	CASSTASYGYTF	.	.	TRBV12-3/TRBV12-4	TRBJ1-2
TGTGCCAGCAGTCTCCGAACAGAGCAGTACTTC	CASSLRTEQYF	.	.	TRBV28	TRBJ2-7
TGTGCCAGCAGCTTAGGGGACAGGAATTCACCCCTCCACTTT	CASSLGDRNSPLHF	TRBD1	.	TRBV7-9	TRBJ1-6
TGTGCCACCAGCATACGGACAGGGTCTAGGAGGCGCAATCAGCCCCAGCATTTT	CATSIRTGSRRRNQPQHF	TRBD1	.	TRBV15	TRBJ1-5
TGTGCCAGCAGGGGACAGCTAGGGGCCTACGAGCAGTACTTC	CASRGQLGAYEQYF	TRBD1	.	TRBV27	TRBJ2-7
TGTGCCAGCACACCCGGGGGGACTGCCATATATTTT	CASTPGGTAIYF	.	.	TRBV12-3/TRBV12-4	TRBJ1-3
TGTGCCTGGAGTGTTATTGATCAGCCCCAGCATTTT	CAWSVIDQPQHF	.	once	TRBV30	TRBJ1-5
TGCAGCGTTGCTTCGACAGTTCCGATTATCTATGGCTACACCTTC	CSVASTVPIIYGYTF	.	.	TRBV29-1	TRBJ1-2
TGTGCCAGCAGACCTCCGGGACAGTTTTACGAGCAGTACTTC	CASRPPGQFYEQYF	TRBD1	.	TRBV28	TRBJ2-7
TGCGCCAGCAGCCTGGCGTCCGGGGACTATGGCTACACCTTC	CASSLASGDYGYTF	.	.	TRBV4-3	TRBJ1-2
TGTGCCTGGAGTAGAACCACAGTGAACACTGAAGCTTTCTTT	CAWSRTTVNTEAFF	.	few	TRBV30	TRBJ1-1
TGTGCCAGTAGTCCGGGACACGGGGCAGATACGCAGTATTTT	CASSPGHGADTQYF	.	.	TRBV19	TRBJ2-3
TGCGCCAGCAGCCGCGGGAGCTCCTACGAGCAGTACTTC	CASSRGSSYEQYF	TRBD2	.	TRBV4-1	TRBJ2-7
TGTGCCAGCAGGCCAGGAGGGACCCATGGCTACACCTTC	CASRPGGTHGYTF	.	.	TRBV12-3/TRBV12-4	TRBJ1-2
TGCGCCAGCAGCCCGGGACAGGTGAATTCACCCCTCCACTTT	CASSPGQVNSPLHF	TRBD1	few	TRBV5-1	TRBJ1-6
TGTGCCAGCAGACTAGGGGGCCCTCTCTACAATGAGCAGTTCTTC	CASRLGGPLYNEQFF	TRBD1	.	TRBV6-5	TRBJ2-1
TGTGCCAGCAGTTACCGACAGGGGGCTTATGGCTACACCTTC	CASSYRQGAYGYTF	TRBD1	.	TRBV6-5	TRBJ1-2